This T cell receptor beta chain was observed in a study of shared clonotypes between healthy human individuals. The protocol was immunoSEQ multiplex PCR, while the TCRdb copy is restricted to in-frame clones and leaves out a portion. Of some 1.5 million clones in the sample, roughly 97% were seen once. Germline CDR1 SQVTM, CDR2 ANQGSEA. V lost 7 bases, J lost 3 bases, and 7 bases stayed unmatched. This CDR3 region has 14 residues. Sequenced material: naive CD4+ T cells sorted from blood. Subset indicated: CD45RA+ positively selected. This sequence joins TRBV29-1 and TRBJ2-1, with 9 bases that match TRBD2. The sequence was obtained from a man aged 25 to 40 in good health. The CDR3 region has the DNA TGCAGCGCTCGCATTAGCGGGAGCTACAATGAGCAGTTCTTC. Its protein is CSARISGSYNEQFF.